Each of the 27 T cell receptor beta chains below was sequenced from the same sample in a study of OX40 agonist ivuxolimab in advanced cancers. Generated by immunoSEQ multiplex PCR, the TCRdb table keeps only in-frame clones and is missing some. The sample yields approximately 65,000 clones, about 92% seen once. Sample: CD4+ or CD8+ T cells sorted from blood, taken in a trial of the OX40 agonist ivuxolimab. The receptors were sampled from an adult with an advanced solid tumor such as melanoma, head and neck, liver or kidney cancer.

V gene TRBV25-1 combines with J gene TRBJ2-3; TRBD1 aligns across 7 bases. CDR3 length: 13 amino acids. Germline lookup yields CDR1 MGHDK and CDR2 SYGVNS. Trimming took 5 bases from V and 6 from J; bases not matched to a gene: 5. The CDR3 sequence is CASSKRDSDTQYF. The CDR3 nucleotides are TGTGCCAGCAGTAAACGGGACAGTGATACGCAGTATTTT.

V is TRBV6-5 and J is TRBJ2-7; the match to TRBD2 covers 8 bases. Trimming at V came to 6 bases and at J to 7 bases, leaving 14 bases not matched to a gene. In germline, CDR1 is MNHEY, CDR2 SVGAGI. The CDR3 consists of 15 residues. CDR3 in DNA: TGTGCCAGCAGCCCCGGGGTAGCGGGGAGGCTTGAGCAGTACTTC. Protein: CASSPGVAGRLEQYF.

In nucleotides, the CDR3 is TGTGCCAGCAGCTTGACCGGGACAGGGGGAGGTGGGCAGTACTTC. Protein sequence: CASSLTGTGGGGQYF. The chain links TRBV5-8 to TRBJ2-7; 11 nucleotides agree with TRBD1. Germline-derived CDR1 and CDR2 are SGHTS and YDEGEE. Trimming cost V 1 base and J 9 bases; bases outside gene matches: 9. CDR3 length: 15 amino acids.

The V gene is TRBV18, the J gene TRBJ1-2; unclear D gene. The germline V gene has CDR1 KGHSH and CDR2 LQKENI. Trimming removed 0 bases from V and 2 bases from J, with 10 bases in between. The CDR3 runs to 15 residues. CDR3 bases: TGTGCCAGCTCACCACCGGGAGTAGGGAACTATGGCTACACCTTC. It yields the protein CASSPPGVGNYGYTF.

The gene calls are TRBV5-1 and TRBJ2-4; a weak D match, TRBD1 (5 bases). From germline, CDR1 is SGHRS and CDR2 YFSETQ. V lost 4 bases and J lost 6, with 17 bases in between. This CDR3 has 15 amino acids. Here the CDR3 reads CASSHQPTEGNIQYF. The CDR3 nucleotides are TGCGCCAGCAGCCACCAACCGACAGAAGGAAACATTCAGTACTTC.

This chain connects TRBV14 to TRBJ1-6, with D possibly TRBD1 on 5 matching bases. The ends were cut back, 0 bases at V and 11 bases at J, with 14 bases in the middle. The CDR3 has 15 residues. Germline assignment: CDR1 SGHDN and CDR2 FVKESK. The CDR3: CASSQDWGPLAPLHF. CDR3 nucleotide sequence: TGTGCCAGCAGCCAAGATTGGGGCCCCCTGGCACCCCTCCACTTT.

J is TRBJ2-5 and V is TRBV29-1, with D possibly matching TRBD2 (6 bases). Germline CDR1 is SQVTM and CDR2 is ANQGSEA. There are 12 residues in the CDR3. Trimming took off 4 bases at V and 9 bases at J, with 15 bases between the two ends. The CDR3: CSVAGGLGSQYF. In DNA form, the CDR3 reads TGCAGCGTTGCCGGGGGACTGGGGTCCCAGTACTTC.

Only a few counts were recorded for this clone. The rearrangement uses TRBV7-9 and TRBJ2-1, with TRBD2 matching 8 bases. The CDR3 totals 17 residues. In germline, CDR1 is SEHNR, CDR2 FQNEAQ (reference sequence). J was trimmed by 0 bases and V by 1 base; bases with no gene match: 5. CDR3: CASSLVLAESSYNEQFF. The CDR3 bases are TGTGCCAGCAGCTTAGTACTAGCGGAGAGCTCCTACAATGAGCAGTTCTTC.

This clone occurred once. The V call is TRBV5-4, the J call TRBJ2-5; D possibly corresponds to TRBD1 (7 bases). Per the germline V gene, CDR1 is SGHNT and CDR2 is YYREEE (reference sequence). Trimming removed 1 base from V and 3 bases from J, with 10 bases in between. The CDR3 consists of 14 residues. The DNA for the CDR3 is TGTGCCAGCAGCTTGTCAGGGGGGAAAGAGACCCAGTACTTC. Protein sequence: CASSLSGGKETQYF.

The chain uses TRBV30 and TRBJ1-6, with 7 bases identical to TRBD1. Germline CDR1 and CDR2: GTSNPN and SVGIG (reference sequence). CDR3 length: 13 amino acids. The V segment lost 7 bases and the J segment 5 bases; nucleotides outside the gene matches: 5. This chain's CDR3 is CASTGTDNSPLHF. Written as DNA, the CDR3 is TGTGCCTCTACCGGGACAGATAATTCACCCCTCCACTTT. The variable domain in full, with the rest retrieved from reference TRBV30 and TRBJ1-6, is SQTIHQWPATLVQPVGSPLSLECTVEGTSNPNLYWYRQAAGRGLQLLFYSVGIGQISSEVPQNLSASRPQDRQFILSSKKLLLSDSGFYLCASTGTDNSPLHFGNGTRLTVT.

The chain carries TRBV6-6 and TRBJ1-2; no definite D call. Trimming removed 2 bases at V and 8 bases at J, with 9 bases between. The CDR3 has 12 amino acids. Germline values: CDR1 MNHNY, CDR2 SVGAGI (reference sequence). For the CDR3, the DNA is TGTGCCAGCAGTTACGAGGGCCGGGGCTACACCTTC. Translation gives CASSYEGRGYTF.

The genes are TRBV6-6 and TRBJ1-1; D unresolved. Trimming took 8 bases from V and 5 from J, leaving 15 bases between them. Germline V gene lookup returns CDR1 MNHNY and CDR2 SVGAGI (reference sequence). The CDR3 sequence is 13 residues long. CDR3 amino acids: CASEEVVGTEAFF. The CDR3 nucleotides are TGTGCCAGCGAGGAGGTGGTAGGTACTGAAGCTTTCTTT.

V is TRBV19 and J is TRBJ2-1, with 7 positions matching TRBD1. The germline V gene has CDR1 LNHDA and CDR2 SQIVND (reference sequence). The V and J ends lost 4 bases and 12 bases, in that order; junction bases with no gene match: 12. The CDR3 sequence is 14 residues long. The CDR3 coding sequence is TGTGCCAGTAGTACTCGGACAGGCCGCGGTGGGCAGTTCTTC. Residues: CASSTRTGRGGQFF. Full variable domain (missing parts from reference TRBV19 and TRBJ2-1): DGGITQSPKYLFRKEGQNVTLSCEQNLNHDAMYWYRQDPGQGLRLIYYSQIVNDFQKGDIAEGYSVSREKKESFPLTVTSAQKNPTAFYLCASSTRTGRGGQFFGPGTRLTVL.

V gene TRBV6-1 combines with J gene TRBJ1-5; D is perhaps TRBD1 (5 bases). Germline CDR1 MNHNS, CDR2 SASEGT. The ends were cut back, 2 bases at V and 2 bases at J, with 13 bases in the middle. The CDR3 loop spans 16 amino acids. This CDR3 reads CASSEIGGNGNQPQHF. CDR3 DNA sequence: TGTGCCAGCAGTGAAATTGGGGGGAACGGCAATCAGCCCCAGCATTTT.

The chain employs TRBV11-3 and TRBJ2-2, with D perhaps TRBD2 (6 bases). The germline V gene has CDR1 SGHNT and CDR2 YENEEA. The CDR3 has 14 residues. V lost 5 bases, J lost 8 bases, and 15 bases lay in between. The CDR3 region has the DNA TGTGCCAGCAGCCACGGGGGTTCCAAAGGGGAGCTGTTTTTT. Protein: CASSHGGSKGELFF.

The V and J genes are TRBV30 and TRBJ2-6; the D call may be TRBD1 or TRBD2 (5 bases each). The CDR3 sequence is 18 residues long. V lost 0 bases and J 4 bases, leaving 19 bases between the germline ends. Per germline, CDR1 GTSNPN and CDR2 SVGIG (reference sequence). CDR3 sequence: CAWSVVGTAHQGANVLTF. Written as DNA, the CDR3 is TGTGCCTGGAGTGTAGTCGGGACGGCACATCAGGGGGCCAACGTCCTGACTTTC.

The V gene is TRBV2, the J gene TRBJ2-3; D is perhaps TRBD1 (6 bases). CDR1 SNHLY and CDR2 FYNNEI come from the germline V gene. Trimming removed 6 bases at V and 7 bases at J, with 14 bases between. The CDR3 totals 13 residues. In nucleotides, the CDR3 is TGTGCCAGCAGGGGGACAAGGCCCAATACGCAGTATTTT. It translates to CASRGTRPNTQYF. Looking up the rest from reference TRBV2 and TRBJ2-3 gives the full variable domain: EPEVTQTPSHQVTQMGQEVILRCVPISNHLYFYWYRQILGQKVEFLVSFYNNEISEKSEIFDDQFSVERPDGSNFTLKIRSTKLEDSAMYFCASRGTRPNTQYFGPGTRLTVL.

The chain couples TRBV6-5 to TRBJ2-3; TRBD2 matches 9 bases. The CDR3 runs to 15 residues. CDR1 is MNHEY and CDR2 is SVGAGI in the germline V gene. Unmatched junction bases numbered 4, after V lost 6 bases and J lost 0 bases. The DNA of the CDR3 is TGTGCCAGCAGAGGACTAGCGTTTAGCACAGATACGCAGTATTTT. It encodes CASRGLAFSTDTQYF.

The genes are TRBV6-1 and TRBJ2-2; 8 bases are shared with TRBD2. The CDR3 is 14 amino acids. The germline V gene has CDR1 MNHNS and CDR2 SASEGT. The V and J ends lost 6 bases and 0 bases, in that order; junction bases with no gene match: 0. The CDR3 coding sequence is TGTGCCAGCAGACTAGCGGCGAACACCGGGGAGCTGTTTTTT. As protein: CASRLAANTGELFF.

The chain combines TRBV29-1 with TRBJ2-1; a weak D match, TRBD2 (5 bases). V lost 8 bases, J lost 3 bases, and 14 bases lay in between. The CDR3 totals 13 residues. Germline-derived CDR1 and CDR2 are SQVTM and ANQGSEA. In DNA, the CDR3 is TGCAGCCCCCAGCCGGGGAACTACAATGAGCAGTTCTTC. Encoded protein: CSPQPGNYNEQFF.

The V and J genes are TRBV6-5 and TRBJ1-1; D may be TRBD1 (6 bases). Germline CDR1 is MNHEY and CDR2 is SVGAGI. Trimming cost V 5 bases and J 6 bases, with 16 bases left between them. This CDR3 region has 14 residues. The CDR3 region is CASSPPGAVSEAFF. CDR3 nucleotide sequence: TGTGCCAGCAGTCCTCCGGGGGCGGTCTCTGAAGCTTTCTTT.

Remarks on this clone: In the same sample, other DNA sequences code for this CDR3. V and J are TRBV6-6 and TRBJ1-5; D possibly corresponds to TRBD1 (6 bases). Germline V gene data show CDR1 as MNHNY and CDR2 as SVGAGI (reference sequence). The V end lost 0 bases, the J end lost 7 bases, and 13 bases lay between the germline ends. CDR3 length: 15 amino acids. The CDR3 is CASSYSRGGDQPQHF. CDR3 coding DNA: TGTGCCAGCAGTTACTCGAGGGGGGGCGACCAGCCCCAGCATTTT.

This clone has only one observation. V gene TRBV9 combines with J gene TRBJ2-3; TRBD2 matches 8 bases. Germline V gives CDR1 SGDLS, CDR2 YYNGEE. The CDR3 length is 17 residues. With V trimmed by 4 bases and J by 5 bases, 15 bases remained unmatched. CDR3 sequence reads: CASSSRGGGTSVDTQYF. The CDR3 DNA reads as TGTGCCAGCAGCTCAAGAGGCGGGGGGACTAGTGTAGATACGCAGTATTTT.

This chain links TRBV2 with TRBJ2-3; D is possibly TRBD2 (6 bases). Germline CDR1 SNHLY, CDR2 FYNNEI. The CDR3 has 15 residues. Trimming stripped 5 bases from V and 3 bases from J, with 15 bases between. In DNA, the CDR3 is TGTGCCAGCAGTCCGCCGGGACTTCTTACAGATACGCAGTATTTT. Protein sequence: CASSPPGLLTDTQYF. Filled out from reference TRBV2 and TRBJ2-3, the complete variable domain reads EPEVTQTPSHQVTQMGQEVILRCVPISNHLYFYWYRQILGQKVEFLVSFYNNEISEKSEIFDDQFSVERPDGSNFTLKIRSTKLEDSAMYFCASSPPGLLTDTQYFGPGTRLTVL.

The V call is TRBV7-3, the J call TRBJ2-1; 9 bases agree with TRBD1. The CDR3 spans 15 residues. Germline CDR1 reads SGHTA; CDR2 reads FQGTGA. V was pared by 1 base and J by 6 bases, with 4 bases of the junction left unmatched. This chain's CDR3 is CASSLIQGAGNEQFF. In DNA, the CDR3 is TGTGCCAGCAGCTTAATACAGGGGGCGGGCAATGAGCAGTTCTTC.

The chain has TRBV29-1 and TRBJ2-3; 8 positions match TRBD2. V trimming: 3 bases; J trimming: 1 base; junction bases outside the gene matches: 3. The CDR3 length is 14 residues. The V gene's germline CDR1 is SQVTM and CDR2 ANQGSEA. The CDR3 DNA follows: TGCAGCGTTGATTGGCGGGGGGGCACAGATACGCAGTATTTT. The encoded protein is CSVDWRGGTDTQYF.

The V call is TRBV6-1, the J call TRBJ2-2, with TRBD1 matching over 7 bases. V was pared by 4 bases and J by 2 bases, with 10 bases of the junction left unmatched. Germline V CDR1 and CDR2: MNHNS, SASEGT. This CDR3 has 17 residues. The DNA for the CDR3 is TGTGCCAGCAGTGGGAGGACAGGAACTTTTAACACCGGGGAGCTGTTTTTT. Translating gives CASSGRTGTFNTGELFF.